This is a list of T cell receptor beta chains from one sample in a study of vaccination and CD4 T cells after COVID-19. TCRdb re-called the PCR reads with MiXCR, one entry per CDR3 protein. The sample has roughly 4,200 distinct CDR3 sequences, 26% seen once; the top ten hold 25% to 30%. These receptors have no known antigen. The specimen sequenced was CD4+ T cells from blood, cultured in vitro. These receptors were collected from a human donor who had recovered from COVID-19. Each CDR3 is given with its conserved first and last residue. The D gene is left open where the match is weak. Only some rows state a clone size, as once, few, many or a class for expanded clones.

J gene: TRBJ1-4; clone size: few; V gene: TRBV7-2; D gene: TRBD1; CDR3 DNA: TGTGCCAGCAGCCCCGTACAGGGGGCGAGGGAAAAACTGTTTTTT; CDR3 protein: CASSPVQGAREKLFF
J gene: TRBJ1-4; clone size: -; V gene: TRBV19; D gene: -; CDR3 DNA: TGTGCCAGTAGCCCGGGGAGGCAGCCGAATGAAAAACTGTTTTTT; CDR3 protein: CASSPGRQPNEKLFF
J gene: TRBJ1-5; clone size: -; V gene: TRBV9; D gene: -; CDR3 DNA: TGTGCCAGCAGCGTAGGGTCAGATTATCAGCCCCAGCATTTT; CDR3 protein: CASSVGSDYQPQHF
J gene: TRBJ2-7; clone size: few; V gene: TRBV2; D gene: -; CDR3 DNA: TGTGCCAGCAGTGATAGGACAGCCTCCTACGAGCAGTACTTC; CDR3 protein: CASSDRTASYEQYF
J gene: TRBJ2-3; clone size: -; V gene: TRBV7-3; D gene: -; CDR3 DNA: TGTGCCAGCAGCCCCGACAGGAATACGCAGTATTTT; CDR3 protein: CASSPDRNTQYF
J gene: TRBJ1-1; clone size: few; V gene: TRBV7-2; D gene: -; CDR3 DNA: TGTGCCAGCAGCGCTCTCGGGGGGTCTGAAGCTTTCTTT; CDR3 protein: CASSALGGSEAFF
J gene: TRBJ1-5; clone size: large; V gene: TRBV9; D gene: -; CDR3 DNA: TGTGCCAGCAGCGTAAGGATAGGGCAGCGTAGCAATCAGCCCCAGCATTTT; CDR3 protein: CASSVRIGQRSNQPQHF
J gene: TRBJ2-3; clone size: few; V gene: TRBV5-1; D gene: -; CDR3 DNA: TGCGCCAGCAGCTTGTCGGGGACGGTTATCACAGATACGCAGTATTTT; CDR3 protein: CASSLSGTVITDTQYF
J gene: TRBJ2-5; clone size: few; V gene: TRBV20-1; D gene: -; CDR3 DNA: TGCAGTGCTAGGGCCACGACCCAGTACTTC; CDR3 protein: CSARATTQYF
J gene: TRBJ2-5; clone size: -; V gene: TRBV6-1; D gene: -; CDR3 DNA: TGTGCCAGCAGCGAACCCAGGGGATTACAGGGTAGTTCGACCCAGTACTTC; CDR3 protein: CASSEPRGLQGSSTQYF
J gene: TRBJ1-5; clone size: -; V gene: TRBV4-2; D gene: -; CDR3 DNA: TGTGCCAGCAGCCAAGATATCGGGGCACTCTATAGCAATCAGCCCCAGCATTTT; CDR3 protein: CASSQDIGALYSNQPQHF
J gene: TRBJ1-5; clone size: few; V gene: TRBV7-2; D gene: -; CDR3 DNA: TGTGCCAGCAGCTTAAGGTCGGGGAACGGTCGGCCCCAGCATTTT; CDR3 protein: CASSLRSGNGRPQHF
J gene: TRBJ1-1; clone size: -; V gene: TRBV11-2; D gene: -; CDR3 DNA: TGTGCCAGCAGCTTAGACAGGGAGACTGAAGCTTTCTTT; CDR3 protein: CASSLDRETEAFF
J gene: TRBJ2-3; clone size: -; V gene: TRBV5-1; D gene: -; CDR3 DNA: TGCGCCAGCAGCTTTGGGGGCGCGGCAGATACGCAGTATTTT; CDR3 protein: CASSFGGAADTQYF
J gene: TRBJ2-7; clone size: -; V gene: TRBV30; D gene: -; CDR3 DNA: TGTGCCTGGAGTGGAGACAGGCCCTACGAGCAGTACTTC; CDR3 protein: CAWSGDRPYEQYF
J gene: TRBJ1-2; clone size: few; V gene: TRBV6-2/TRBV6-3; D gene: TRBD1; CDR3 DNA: TGTGCCAGCAGCCAAACCGGGACAGGCTATGGCTACACCTTC; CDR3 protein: CASSQTGTGYGYTF
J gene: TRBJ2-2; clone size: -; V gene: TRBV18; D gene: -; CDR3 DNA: TGTGCCAGCTCACCACAGGGGGGCGCGGCTCTTGCCGGGGAGCTGTTTTTT; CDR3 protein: CASSPQGGAALAGELFF
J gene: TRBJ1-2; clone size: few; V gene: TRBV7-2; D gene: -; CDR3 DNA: TGTGCCAGCAGCAACCCCGGGTCCATATTCGTCTATGGCTACACCTTC; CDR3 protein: CASSNPGSIFVYGYTF
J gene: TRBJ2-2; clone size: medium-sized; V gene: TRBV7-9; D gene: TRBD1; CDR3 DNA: TGTGCCAGCAACCTCCTAGGGACAGTGAACACCGGGGAGCTGTTTTTT; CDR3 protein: CASNLLGTVNTGELFF
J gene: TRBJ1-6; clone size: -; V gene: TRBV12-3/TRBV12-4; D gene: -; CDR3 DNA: TGTGCCAGCAGTTTAACAGGGTTTCAACCCCTCCACTTT; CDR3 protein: CASSLTGFQPLHF
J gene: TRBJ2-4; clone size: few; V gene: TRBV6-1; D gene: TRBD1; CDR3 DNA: TGTGCCAGCAGTGAAGTAGGGACAGGGGTACAGTACTTC; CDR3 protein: CASSEVGTGVQYF
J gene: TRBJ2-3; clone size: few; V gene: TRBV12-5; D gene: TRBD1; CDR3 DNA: TGTGCTAGTGGTTCAGGGGGCGGCACAGATACGCAGTATTTT; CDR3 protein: CASGSGGGTDTQYF
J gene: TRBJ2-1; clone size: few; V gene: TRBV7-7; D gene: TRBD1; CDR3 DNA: TGTGCTAGCAGCCAAGGGACAGGGTTGGATGAGCAGTTCTTC; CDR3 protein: CASSQGTGLDEQFF
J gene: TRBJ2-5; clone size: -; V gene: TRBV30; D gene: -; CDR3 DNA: TGTGCCTGGAGGGCCTTACTAGTTGGAGAGACCCAGTACTTC; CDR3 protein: CAWRALLVGETQYF
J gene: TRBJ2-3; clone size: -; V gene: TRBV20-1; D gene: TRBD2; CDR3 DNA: TGCAGTGCGTCCGGGACTAGCGGGGGGGCGGGCACAGATACGCAGTATTTT; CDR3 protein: CSASGTSGGAGTDTQYF
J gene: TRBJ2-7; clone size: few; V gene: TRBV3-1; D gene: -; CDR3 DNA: TGTGCCAGCAGCCAAGGCTACTCATCGTCGGGCGAGCAGTACTTC; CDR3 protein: CASSQGYSSSGEQYF
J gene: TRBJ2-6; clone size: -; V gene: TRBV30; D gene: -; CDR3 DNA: TGTGCCTGGAGTGTCCTAGGCTCTGGGGCCAACGTCCTGACTTTC; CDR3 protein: CAWSVLGSGANVLTF
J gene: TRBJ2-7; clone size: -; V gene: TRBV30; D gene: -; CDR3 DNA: TGTGCCTGGAGTGTGAGGAGAAACTCCTACGAGCAGTACTTC; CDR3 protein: CAWSVRRNSYEQYF
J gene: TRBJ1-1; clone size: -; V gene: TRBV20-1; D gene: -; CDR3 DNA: TGCAGTGCTAGACGACAGGCAGGGAGCACTGAAGCTTTCTTT; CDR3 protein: CSARRQAGSTEAFF
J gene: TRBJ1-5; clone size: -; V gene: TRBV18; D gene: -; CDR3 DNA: TGTGCCAGCTCACCGGGGATCAATCAGCCCCAGCATTTT; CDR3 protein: CASSPGINQPQHF
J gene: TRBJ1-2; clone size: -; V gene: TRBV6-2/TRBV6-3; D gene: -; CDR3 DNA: TGTGCCAGCAGTTTGGGACGGACTAACTATGGCTACACCTTC; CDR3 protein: CASSLGRTNYGYTF
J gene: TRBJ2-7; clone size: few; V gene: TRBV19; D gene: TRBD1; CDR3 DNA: TGTGCCAGTAGCATGGGACAGCCACTCTCCTACGAGCAGTACTTC; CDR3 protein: CASSMGQPLSYEQYF
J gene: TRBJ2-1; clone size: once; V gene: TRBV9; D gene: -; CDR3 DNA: TGTGCCAGCAGCGTTGGGGGGCGGGGGAGATACAATGAGCAGTTCTTC; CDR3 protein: CASSVGGRGRYNEQFF
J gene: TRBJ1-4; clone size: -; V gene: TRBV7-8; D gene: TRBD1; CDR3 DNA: TGTGCCAGCAGCTTAGCGAGACAGGGCTTGGGTAATGAAAAACTGTTTTTT; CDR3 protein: CASSLARQGLGNEKLFF
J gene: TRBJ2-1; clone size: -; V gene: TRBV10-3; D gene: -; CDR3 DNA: TGTGCCATCACAGCAATGGACGGGTTGAGAAATGAGCAGTTCTTC; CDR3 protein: CAITAMDGLRNEQFF
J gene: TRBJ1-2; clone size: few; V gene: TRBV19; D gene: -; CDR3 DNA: TGTGCCAGTAGTCTCCTTGGGTATGGCTACACCTTC; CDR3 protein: CASSLLGYGYTF
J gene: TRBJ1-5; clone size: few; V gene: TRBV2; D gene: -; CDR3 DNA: TGTGCCAGCAACCGGATTAGCAATCAGCCCCAGCATTTT; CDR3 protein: CASNRISNQPQHF
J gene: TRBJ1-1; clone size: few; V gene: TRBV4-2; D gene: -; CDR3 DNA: TGTGCCAGCAGCCAGATCACTAAAGGACGGAGCCTCAGAGCTTTCTTT; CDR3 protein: CASSQITKGRSLRAFF
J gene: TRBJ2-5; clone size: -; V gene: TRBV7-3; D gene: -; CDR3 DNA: TGTGCCAGCAGCCCAGGGGTGGGGGAGACCCAGTACTTC; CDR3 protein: CASSPGVGETQYF
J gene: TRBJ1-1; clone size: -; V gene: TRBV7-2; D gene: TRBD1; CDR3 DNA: TGTGCCAGCAGCTTAGACGGACAGGGCTTTAAAGCTTTCTTT; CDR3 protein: CASSLDGQGFKAFF
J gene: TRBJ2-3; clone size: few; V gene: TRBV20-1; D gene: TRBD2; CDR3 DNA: TGCAGTGCCAAAAAGTCGGGACTAGCGGCAGATACGCAGTATTTT; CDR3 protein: CSAKKSGLAADTQYF
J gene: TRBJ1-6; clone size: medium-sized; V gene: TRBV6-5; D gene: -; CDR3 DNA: TGTGCCAGCAGTTCCGGGGGTAATTCACCCCTCCACTTT; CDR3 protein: CASSSGGNSPLHF
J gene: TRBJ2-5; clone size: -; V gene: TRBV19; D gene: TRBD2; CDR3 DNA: TGTGCCAGTAGCCAGTATATAGCGGGGCAGTCTAGGGAGACCCAGTACTTC; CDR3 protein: CASSQYIAGQSRETQYF
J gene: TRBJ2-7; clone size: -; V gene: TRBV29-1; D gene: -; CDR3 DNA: TGCAGCGTAGCGGGACAGCGCTACGAGCAGTACTTC; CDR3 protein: CSVAGQRYEQYF
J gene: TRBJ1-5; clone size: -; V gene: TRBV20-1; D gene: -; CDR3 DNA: TGCAGTGCTAGTGCCGGTATGGGCACAGATACGCAGCATTTT; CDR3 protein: CSASAGMGTDTQHF
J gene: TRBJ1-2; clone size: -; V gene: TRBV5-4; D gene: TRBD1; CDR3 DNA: TGTGCCAGCAGCTGGGACAGGGACCTCGGCTACACCTTC; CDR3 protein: CASSWDRDLGYTF
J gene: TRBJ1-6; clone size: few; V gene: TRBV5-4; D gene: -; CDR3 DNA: TGTGCCAGCAGCTTGACAGAGGTTAATTCACCCCTCCACTTT; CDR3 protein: CASSLTEVNSPLHF
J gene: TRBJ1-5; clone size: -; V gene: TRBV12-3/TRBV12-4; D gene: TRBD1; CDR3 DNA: TGTGCCAGCAGAAACTTACCGGGACAGGGGGATCAGCCCCAGCATTTT; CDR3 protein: CASRNLPGQGDQPQHF
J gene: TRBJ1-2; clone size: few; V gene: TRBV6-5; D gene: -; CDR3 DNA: TGTGCCAGCAGTTACTCCCCTCAGGGGAGAAGGGTGAACTATGGCTACACCTTC; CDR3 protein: CASSYSPQGRRVNYGYTF
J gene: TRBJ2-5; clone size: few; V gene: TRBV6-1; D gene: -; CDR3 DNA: TGTGCCAGCAGCGCCTTTGGGGGGGGGCGGGAGACCCAGTACTTC; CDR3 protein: CASSAFGGGRETQYF
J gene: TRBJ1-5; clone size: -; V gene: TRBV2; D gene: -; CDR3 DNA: TGTGCCAGCACCCCGGGGCAGGGGAAGATTCAGCCCCAGCATTTT; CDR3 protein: CASTPGQGKIQPQHF
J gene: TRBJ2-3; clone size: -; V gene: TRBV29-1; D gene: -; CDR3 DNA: TGCAGCGTTGGGGGGCTCTATGGCAGGGGCACAGATACGCAGTATTTT; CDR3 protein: CSVGGLYGRGTDTQYF